These 20 T cell receptor beta chains came from one sample sequenced in a study of human T cells and chemical hapten exposure. The time point here: patch test 2, 6 weeks after DPC sensitization. Noted treatment: therapeutic diphenylcyclopropenone sensitization with weekly scalp DPC. Via MiXCR, TCRdb re-called the RACE reads, giving one row per CDR3 protein. The data show about 42,000 distinct CDR3 sequences, 8% to 9% seen once. Specimen: whole blood, collected in connection with sensitization to the hapten diphenylcyclopropenone (DPC). These receptors were collected from a woman between 40 and 50 years old with alopecia areata. Some clones in this sample may be carry-over from other donors' samples.

There are many counts of this clonotype. The J gene is TRBJ2-7, the V gene TRBV2; D is perhaps TRBD2 (6 bases). Trimming shortened V by 7 bases and J by 6 bases, and 16 bases separated the two germline ends. This CDR3 region has 13 residues. CDR1 and CDR2 from the germline V gene are SNHLY and FYNNEI. The CDR3, as DNA: TGTGCCAGCACCCTCCGGGGGTATTCCGAGCAGTACTTC. Encoded protein: CASTLRGYSEQYF.

The sample holds many counts of this clonotype. The V and J genes are TRBV6-6 and TRBJ2-2, with TRBD2 matching over 11 bases. The CDR3 totals 19 residues. V shed 2 bases and J 0 bases; nucleotides not matched to a gene: 8. CDR1 is MNHNY and CDR2 is SVGAGI in the germline V gene (reference sequence). The CDR3 sequence is CASSYAHLAGGANTGELFF. DNA of the CDR3: TGTGCCAGCAGTTACGCCCACCTAGCGGGGGGCGCGAACACCGGGGAGCTGTTTTTT.

This clonotype was seen at least ten times. The chain couples TRBV6-2 or TRBV6-3 to TRBJ1-1; no definite D call. Germline CDR1 MNHEY, CDR2 SVGEGT. V gave up 6 bases and J gave up 1 base, with 9 bases separating them. The CDR3 runs to 13 residues. CDR3 amino acids: CASRPGSNTEAFF. In DNA form, the CDR3 reads TGTGCCAGCAGGCCCGGTTCGAACACTGAAGCTTTCTTT.

This clonotype occurred many times. V and J are TRBV6-6 and TRBJ2-5, with TRBD2 as a possible D gene (6 bases). CDR3 length equals 14 residues. V was clipped by 7 bases and J by 4 bases, with 16 bases between them. Germline CDR1 reads MNHNY; CDR2 reads SVGAGI (reference sequence). The CDR3 region has the DNA TGTGCCAGCACCTCAGACGGGAGCAGAGAGACCCAGTACTTC. Its translation is CASTSDGSRETQYF.

This clonotype was seen ten or more times. The V call is TRBV13, the J call TRBJ2-7; D remains unclear. The V gene's germline CDR1 is PRHDT and CDR2 FYEKMQ (reference sequence). Trimming took 2 bases from V and 2 from J, leaving 7 bases between them. CDR3 length equals 13 residues. The CDR3 sequence is CASSLSATYEQYF. The CDR3 DNA sequence: TGTGCCAGCAGCTTATCCGCCACCTACGAGCAGTACTTC.

This clonotype appeared a few times. The chain employs TRBV28 and TRBJ2-7; 11 bases fit TRBD1. After removal of 5 bases from V and 5 bases from J, the junction contained 8 bases not matched to a gene. Germline lookup yields CDR1 MDHEN and CDR2 SYDVKM. The CDR3 has 15 residues. CDR3 sequence (DNA): TGTGCCAGCAGTCCACAGGGACAGGGGGTGGACGAGCAGTACTTC. This gives the protein CASSPQGQGVDEQYF.

This clonotype was seen many times. The CDR3 region has the DNA TGCGCCAGCAGCTTGGCCGGTGGGACGAACACTGAAGCTTTCTTT. Protein product: CASSLAGGTNTEAFF. The V gene is TRBV5-1, the J gene TRBJ1-1; a possible D gene is TRBD1 (5 bases). V was pared by 0 bases and J by 1 base, with 10 bases between. The CDR3 consists of 15 residues. Germline CDR1 reads SGHRS; CDR2 reads YFSETQ.

This clonotype was counted many times. CDR3 bases: TGTGCCAGCAGTTTACCGGACAGCTTCTATGGCTACACCTTC. Its protein is CASSLPDSFYGYTF. The genes are TRBV12-3 or TRBV12-4 and TRBJ1-2, with a weak D call TRBD1 (6 bases). Between the trimmed V and J ends, which lost 2 bases and 4 bases, there was a span of 11 bases. CDR3 length equals 14 residues.

The rearrangement joins TRBV10-3 to TRBJ2-7, with unresolved D. Germline V CDR1 and CDR2: ENHRY, SYGVKD. This CDR3 is built from 11 residues. Trimming cost V 6 bases and J 5 bases, with 8 bases left between them. Here the CDR3 DNA reads TGTGCCATCAGGGACGTCAACGAGCAGTACTTC. Amino acids: CAIRDVNEQYF.

This clonotype was found many times. The rearrangement links TRBV28 to TRBJ2-5; TRBD2 is a possible D gene (6 bases). Germline CDR1 MDHEN, CDR2 SYDVKM. Between the trimmed V and J ends, which lost 5 bases and 9 bases, there was a span of 13 bases. The CDR3 loop spans 12 amino acids. The CDR3: CASSMLRGAQYF. The CDR3 nucleotides read TGTGCCAGCAGTATGCTTCGCGGGGCCCAGTACTTC.

This chain joins TRBV6-4 and TRBJ2-3; the D gene is possibly TRBD1 (5 bases). V was cut by 0 bases and J by 2 bases, with 9 bases left in between. Germline V gene lookup returns CDR1 MRHNA and CDR2 SNTAGT. The CDR3 loop spans 15 amino acids. The CDR3 region has the DNA TGTGCCAGCAGTGACTCCGACAGCCCCACAGATACGCAGTATTTT. As protein: CASSDSDSPTDTQYF.

This clonotype was detected many times. The V call is TRBV13, the J call TRBJ2-7; TRBD2 aligns across 11 bases. With V trimmed by 1 base and J by 3 bases, 11 bases remained unmatched. Per germline, CDR1 PRHDT and CDR2 FYEKMQ (reference sequence). The CDR3 is made up of 18 amino acids. CDR3 amino acids: CASSLVSRLAGGLYEQYF. The CDR3 region has the DNA TGTGCCAGCAGCTTAGTCTCTCGTCTAGCGGGGGGCCTCTACGAGCAGTACTTC. Together with reference TRBV13 and TRBJ2-7, the CDR3 gives the full variable domain: AAGVIQSPRHLIKEKRETATLKCYPIPRHDTVYWYQQGPGQDPQFLISFYEKMQSDKGSIPDRFSAQQFSDYHSELNMSSLELGDSALYFCASSLVSRLAGGLYEQYFGPGTRLTVT.

This clonotype was observed many times. This rearrangement joins TRBV6-2 or TRBV6-3 to TRBJ2-2, with D perhaps being TRBD1 or TRBD2 (6 bases each). V was pared by 6 bases and J by 7 bases, with 15 bases between. CDR1 MNHEY and CDR2 SVGEGT come from the germline V gene. There are 14 residues in the CDR3. The CDR3 nucleotides read TGTGCCAGCAGGACGTACGGGGGCTTCGGGGAGCTGTTTTTT. It codes for CASRTYGGFGELFF.

This clonotype was recorded many times. The V gene is TRBV5-4, the J gene TRBJ2-1, with 8 bases fitting TRBD2. V lost 4 bases, J lost 6 bases, and 9 bases stayed unmatched. Looked up from germline, CDR1 is SGHNT and CDR2 is YYREEE (reference sequence). The CDR3 runs to 15 residues. CDR3 protein: CASSEKLAAGNEQFF. CDR3 in DNA: TGTGCCAGCAGCGAAAAACTAGCGGCAGGCAATGAGCAGTTCTTC.

The J gene is TRBJ2-6, the V gene TRBV4-1, with 7 bases aligning to TRBD1. The CDR3 runs 17 residues. Germline V gene data show CDR1 as MGHRA and CDR2 as YSYEKL. The J segment lost 0 bases and the V segment lost 5 bases, leaving 7 bases of the junction unmatched. The CDR3 nucleotides are TGCGCCAGCAGCTTCCGGGACAGCAACTCTGGGGCCAACGTCCTGACTTTC. This translates into CASSFRDSNSGANVLTF.

The V call is TRBV4-1, the J call TRBJ1-4, with 9 bases lining up with TRBD1. After removal of 0 bases from V and 3 bases from J, the junction contained 5 bases not matched to a gene. Germline V gene data show CDR1 as MGHRA and CDR2 as YSYEKL. There are 17 residues in the CDR3. This CDR3 reads CASSQEGQGASNEKLFF. For the CDR3, the DNA is TGCGCCAGCAGCCAAGAGGGACAGGGAGCATCTAATGAAAAACTGTTTTTT.

Concerning this clonotype: This clone may be a read error of a much larger clone one base away. The gene calls are TRBV9 and TRBJ2-1, with unresolved D. Germline V gene lookup returns CDR1 SGDLS and CDR2 YYNGEE. The CDR3 has 14 amino acids. CDR3: CVSSVEAFGDEQFF. CDR3 bases: TGTGTCAGCAGCGTAGAAGCCTTTGGCGATGAGCAGTTCTTC.

This clonotype was observed a few times. CDR3 coding DNA: TGTGCCAACAGGGACAGGGAACACACTGAAGCTTTCTTT. Its protein product is CANRDREHTEAFF. The chain uses TRBV10-3 and TRBJ1-1; 9 nucleotides line up with TRBD1. The CDR3 runs 13 residues. V lost 10 bases, J lost 3 bases, and 6 bases stayed unmatched. The V gene's germline CDR1 is ENHRY and CDR2 SYGVKD.

This clonotype came up many times. This rearrangement joins TRBV7-6 to TRBJ1-4; D gene ambiguous. V was trimmed by 5 bases and J by 1 base, leaving 14 bases between them. The CDR3 contains 16 residues. The germline V gene encodes CDR1 SGHVS and CDR2 FNYEAQ. The CDR3 protein is CASSPIPIRTNEKLFF. CDR3 DNA: TGTGCCAGCAGCCCCATCCCGATTCGAACTAATGAAAAACTGTTTTTT.

The chain employs TRBV6-2 or TRBV6-3 and TRBJ1-5, with D perhaps matching TRBD1 (5 bases). The V and J ends lost 0 bases and 6 bases respectively, with 9 bases between them. Germline V gives CDR1 MNHEY, CDR2 SVGEGT. The CDR3 extends over 14 amino acids. The CDR3 protein is CASSYSTVGQPQHF. CDR3 DNA: TGTGCCAGCAGTTACTCGACAGTTGGTCAGCCCCAGCATTTT.